This T cell receptor (beta chain) is from a study of regulatory T cells in long-lasting Graves disease. CDR1 is MNHEY and CDR2 is SVGAGI in the germline V gene. The CDR3 extends over 17 amino acids. With 2 bases removed from V and 4 bases from J, the gap between germline ends came to 20 bases. Time point specified: newly diagnosed GD, antithyroid drugs for less than 3 months. After RNA was extracted from PBMCs, the TCR library was made from it. Arm-PCR with iRepertoire HTBI primers amplified the CDR3 regions for these TCR beta libraries. TCRdb processed the multiplex PCR reads anew with MiXCR; each CDR3 protein has one entry. The table lists roughly 410,000 distinct CDR3 sequences, about 15% of them singletons. The data also belong to a second study, concerning T cells in Graves' hyperthyroidism and ophthalmopathy. This second study says: Among thyroid clonotypes expanded above 0.001, most also appeared in blood.

Sequenced here: peripheral blood mononuclear cells (PBMCs), sampled at new diagnosis, from a patient treated with antithyroid drugs. The origin of this receptor is a woman aged 40 to 49 with Graves disease. The chain is built from TRBV6-5 and TRBJ1-1; D is unresolved. CDR3 bases: TGTGCCAGCAGTTACCTCCAGGTGAATGCGTCCACCACTGAAGCTTTCTTT. This gives the protein CASSYLQVNASTTEAFF.